The present T cell receptor (beta chain) was sequenced within a study of T-cell memory formation after mild COVID-19. Overall study findings and caveats: Contracting CD4+ clones were located mainly in CM and EM, and CD8+ clones in EMRA. Clones contracting day 15 to 85 were balanced CD4/CD8; later expanders leaned CD4+. There was no confirmation that second-wave clones peaking on day 37 were SARS-CoV-2 specific. The appearance of some responding clones in pre-infection memory suggested that cross-reactive memory joined.

This clonotype was picked up many times. As yet, its antigen is unknown. TCRdb processed the 5' RACE reads anew with MiXCR; each CDR3 protein has one entry. The data show around 530,000 distinct CDR3 sequences, less than 25% seen once. V gave up 0 bases and J gave up 4 bases, with 9 bases separating them. Germline V gene lookup returns CDR1 MGHRA and CDR2 YSYEKL. CDR3 length: 14 amino acids. The chain has TRBV4-1 and TRBJ1-2; D perhaps matches TRBD1 (6 bases). The source of this sequence is an adult woman who had mild COVID-19 (a few samples of this study predate the infection). Cell type and time point are not known. The source material was PBMCs or a T cell subset sorted from them (not recorded which). DNA of the CDR3: TGCGCCAGCAGCCAAGAAGGACAGATCTATGGCTACACCTTC. Amino acids: CASSQEGQIYGYTF.